Shown below are 10 T cell receptor beta chains from a single sample sequenced in a study of T cell responses to AZD1222 COVID-19 vaccine. Sequencing used immunoSEQ multiplex PCR; TCRdb keeps in-frame clones, though not all of them. The profile shows approximately 170,000 clones, 70% to 90% of them singletons. Specimen: peripheral blood, collected 28 days after the second AZD1222 dose. All receptors come from an adult who received the AZD1222 COVID-19 vaccine.

This chain joins TRBV11-3 and TRBJ2-1; 8 bases are shared with TRBD2. V gave up 1 base and J gave up 0 bases; unmatched junction bases: 14. Germline V CDR1 and CDR2: SGHNT, YENEEA. This CDR3 has 20 amino acids. This CDR3 is CASSLGRLNGGGSSYNEQFF. The CDR3 DNA is TGTGCCAGCAGCTTAGGGCGGTTGAACGGGGGGGGTAGCTCCTACAATGAGCAGTTCTTC.

In this sample, this clone turned up once. The chain is built from TRBV28 and TRBJ2-1, with TRBD2 identical over 10 bases. The J segment lost 4 bases and the V segment lost 7 bases, leaving 10 bases of the junction unmatched. The germline CDR1 and CDR2 sequences are MDHEN and SYDVKM. The CDR3 covers 16 residues. DNA for the CDR3: TGTGCCAGCATCGGCGGGGGGACTAGCGCATACAATGAGCAGTTCTTC. Translation gives CASIGGGTSAYNEQFF.

The CDR3 DNA sequence: TGTGCCAGCAGCGTAGCGAGCGGGGGGGCCGAGCAGTACTTC. Protein sequence: CASSVASGGAEQYF. The chain carries TRBV9 and TRBJ2-7, with 10 bases aligning to TRBD2. With 0 bases clipped from V and 6 bases from J, the junction kept 3 bases outside the gene matches. The CDR3 covers 14 residues. Germline lookup yields CDR1 SGDLS and CDR2 YYNGEE.

The chain links TRBV19 to TRBJ1-2; the D is unclear. The CDR3 has 15 amino acids. Trimming took 3 bases from V and 8 from J, leaving 19 bases between them. CDR1 is LNHDA and CDR2 is SQIVND in the germline V gene (reference sequence). The CDR3 bases are TGTGCCAGTAGTATTGGGTCTTTAAGGGAAGAAGGCTACACCTTC. Amino acids: CASSIGSLREEGYTF.

The chain couples TRBV2 to TRBJ2-7; D is unclear. V lost 7 bases to trimming and J lost 1 base, with 8 bases between them. CDR1 and CDR2 from the germline V gene are SNHLY and FYNNEI. This CDR3 is built from 12 residues. The CDR3 region is CASKPASYEQYF. The CDR3 nucleotides read TGTGCCAGCAAGCCTGCGTCCTACGAGCAGTACTTC.

This sequence joins TRBV19 and TRBJ1-3; a weak D match, TRBD1 (5 bases). Germline V gene lookup returns CDR1 LNHDA and CDR2 SQIVND (reference sequence). CDR3 length: 14 amino acids. Trimming left V 10 bases short and J 1 base short, with 14 bases between. In nucleotides, the CDR3 is TGTGCCACTAGGGGACGCCCATCTGGAAACACCATATATTTT. Residues: CATRGRPSGNTIYF.

This clone was detected once. The genes are TRBV2 and TRBJ2-7, with D possibly matching TRBD1 (6 bases). The CDR3 length is 14 residues. Trimming removed 7 bases from V and 7 bases from J, with 20 bases in between. CDR1 and CDR2 from the germline V gene are SNHLY and FYNNEI. For the CDR3, the DNA is TGTGCCAGCATCCGGGACACCGGCCTTGGGGAGCAGTACTTC. Residues: CASIRDTGLGEQYF. Filled out from reference TRBV2 and TRBJ2-7, the complete variable domain reads EPEVTQTPSHQVTQMGQEVILRCVPISNHLYFYWYRQILGQKVEFLVSFYNNEISEKSEIFDDQFSVERPDGSNFTLKIRSTKLEDSAMYFCASIRDTGLGEQYFGPGTRLTVT.

The rearrangement joins TRBV30 to TRBJ1-5; D unclear. This CDR3 has 13 amino acids. Deletions cut 3 bases from V and 5 bases from J, with 11 bases between. Germline V gives CDR1 GTSNPN, CDR2 SVGIG (reference sequence). The CDR3 sequence is CAWSPGVDQPQHF. CDR3 coding DNA: TGTGCCTGGAGCCCGGGTGTCGATCAGCCCCAGCATTTT. Based on the CDR3 plus reference TRBV30 and TRBJ1-5, the full variable domain is SQTIHQWPATLVQPVGSPLSLECTVEGTSNPNLYWYRQAAGRGLQLLFYSVGIGQISSEVPQNLSASRPQDRQFILSSKKLLLSDSGFYLCAWSPGVDQPQHFGDGTRLSIL.

This chain links TRBV6-6 with TRBJ1-2; tentatively, D is TRBD1 (5 bases). Deletions cut 2 bases from V and 3 bases from J, with 10 bases between. Germline CDR1 reads MNHNY; CDR2 reads SVGAGI (reference sequence). The CDR3 sequence is 14 residues long. The chain's CDR3 is CASSYRGVDYGYTF. The CDR3 DNA reads as TGTGCCAGCAGTTACAGGGGTGTTGACTATGGCTACACCTTC.

This sequence joins TRBV3-1 (or the pseudogene TRBV3-2) and TRBJ2-7; no reliable D call. Trimming stripped 1 base from V and 2 bases from J, with 12 bases between. CDR3 size: 15 residues. Germline V gives CDR1 LGHDT, CDR2 YNNKEL (reference sequence). The DNA of the CDR3 is TGTGCCAGCAGCCAAGTTTTCCCCCGTACCTACGAGCAGTACTTC. It codes for CASSQVFPRTYEQYF.